This T cell receptor (beta chain) was retrieved from a study of OX40 agonist ivuxolimab in advanced cancers. Measured with immunoSEQ multiplex PCR; TCRdb has only the in-frame clones, and not every one. In the table there are 83,000 or so clones, roughly 83% of which are singletons. This CDR3 has 21 residues. J was trimmed by 0 bases and V by 3 bases; bases with no gene match: 20. The germline gives CDR1 SGHRS, CDR2 YFSETQ. The chain uses TRBV5-1 and TRBJ1-5, with 8 bases that match TRBD1. This clonotype was sampled from an adult with an advanced solid tumor such as melanoma, head and neck, liver or kidney cancer. Sequencing used CD4+ or CD8+ T cells sorted from blood, obtained in a trial of the OX40 agonist ivuxolimab. This CDR3 reads CASSSPRGTPGQVYSNQPQHF. The CDR3 coding sequence is TGCGCCAGCAGCTCCCCGCGAGGTACTCCGGGACAGGTTTATAGCAATCAGCCCCAGCATTTT.